These 20 T cell receptor beta chains were all obtained from the same sample, sequenced in a study of siplizumab effects on memory and regulatory T cells. Only in-frame clones appear in the TCRdb table, and some are missing; sequencing was by immunoSEQ multiplex PCR. The sample contains approximately 100,000 clones, roughly 94% of which appear only once. Input material: Tregs sorted from blood. These receptors came from a human donor in good health.

The chain employs TRBV27 and TRBJ1-5; D is perhaps TRBD1 (6 bases). The V end lost 4 bases, the J end lost 3 bases, and 25 bases lay between the germline ends. The length of the CDR3 is 19 residues. Germline V gene data show CDR1 as MNHEY and CDR2 as SMNVEV (reference sequence). CDR3 DNA sequence: TGTGCCAGCAGTTCTTCCCGTAGGGGGGACCCAAGAGACAATCAGCCCCAGCATTTT. It specifies CASSSSRRGDPRDNQPQHF.

V and J are TRBV6-1 and TRBJ1-5; unclear D gene. Per germline, CDR1 MNHNS and CDR2 SASEGT. Trimming left V 0 bases short and J 0 bases short, with 12 bases between. The CDR3 is 17 residues long. In nucleotides, the CDR3 is TGTGCCAGCAGTGAAGCGCTGGTTGGTCTTAGCAATCAGCCCCAGCATTTT. Protein product: CASSEALVGLSNQPQHF.

The rearrangement links TRBV29-1 to TRBJ2-1; D gene unclear. Germline CDR1 reads SQVTM; CDR2 reads ANQGSEA. The CDR3 spans 12 residues. Trimming took 2 bases from V and 10 from J, leaving 12 bases between them. The CDR3 nucleotides read TGCAGCGTTGAACTAGTTAGTATGGAGCAGTTCTTC. It is translated as CSVELVSMEQFF.

A few counts support this clone. V usage is TRBV2 and J usage is TRBJ2-1; 8 positions agree with TRBD2. The CDR3 is 19 amino acids. From germline, CDR1 is SNHLY and CDR2 FYNNEI. Trimming took 7 bases from V and 6 from J; bases not matched to a gene: 23. The CDR3 DNA sequence: TGTGCCAGCACCGGAAAAAGGTTGAAGCGGGAGTTTAGGGGCAATGAGCAGTTCTTC. Protein product: CASTGKRLKREFRGNEQFF.

J is TRBJ2-7 and V is TRBV5-5; TRBD2 might be the D (6 bases). The V end was cut by 0 bases, the J end by 4 bases, with 8 bases between. CDR1 is SGHKS, CDR2 YYEKEE, per germline (reference sequence). This CDR3 is built from 13 residues. DNA of the CDR3: TGTGCCAGCAGCTTGGTCGGGGGTTACGAGCAGTACTTC. Translation: CASSLVGGYEQYF.

V and J are TRBV5-6 and TRBJ2-5; 12 bases are shared with TRBD1. The V gene's germline CDR1 is SGHDT and CDR2 YYEEEE. The CDR3 loop spans 16 amino acids. V lost 4 bases, J lost 4 bases, and 8 bases stayed unmatched. In DNA form, the CDR3 reads TGTGCCAGCAGCCAACCGGGACAGGGGGCGCGAGAGACCCAGTACTTC. Encoded protein: CASSQPGQGARETQYF.

The chain employs TRBV2 and TRBJ1-2; TRBD1 agrees at 7 bases. This CDR3 spans 12 amino acids. V trimming: 6 bases; J trimming: 5 bases; junction bases outside the gene matches: 3. Germline-derived CDR1 and CDR2 are SNHLY and FYNNEI. CDR3 residues: CASSDRVYGYTF. CDR3 DNA: TGTGCCAGCAGCGACAGGGTTTATGGCTACACCTTC.

The chain recombines TRBV6-6 with TRBJ1-4; D not resolved. Trimming took 8 bases from V and 10 from J, leaving 14 bases between them. This CDR3 comprises 12 residues. Germline V gives CDR1 MNHNY, CDR2 SVGAGI (reference sequence). CDR3 residues: CASEREGGKLFF. CDR3 coding DNA: TGTGCCAGCGAGAGGGAAGGAGGAAAACTGTTTTTT.

The chain uses TRBV16 and TRBJ2-1; 8 nucleotides line up with TRBD2. With 6 bases clipped from V and 8 bases from J, the junction kept 24 bases outside the gene matches. This CDR3 region has 19 residues. Germline CDR1 KGHSY, CDR2 FQNENV. This CDR3 is CASRPGLAGLFFKGDEQFF. In DNA, the CDR3 is TGTGCCAGCAGACCGGGCCTAGCGGGCTTATTCTTCAAGGGGGATGAGCAGTTCTTC.

The chain couples TRBV7-8 to TRBJ2-5, with 9 positions matching TRBD1. V dropped 5 bases and J dropped 2; count of bases not matched to a gene: 9. The length of the CDR3 is 16 residues. CDR1 and CDR2 (germline): SGHVS, FQNEAQ. In DNA, the CDR3 is TGTGCCAGCAGCGTACAGGGGGCCCTAACACAAGAGACCCAGTACTTC. Residues: CASSVQGALTQETQYF.

The rearrangement joins TRBV5-4 to TRBJ2-3; 10 nucleotides agree with TRBD2. The CDR3 covers 17 residues. Germline loops: CDR1 SGHNT, CDR2 YYREEE (reference sequence). V shed 3 bases, J shed 4 bases, and the junction held 11 bases outside the gene matches. In DNA, the CDR3 is TGTGCCAGCAGCTCCGGACTAGCGGTTCCAGGAGCAGATACGCAGTATTTT. This encodes CASSSGLAVPGADTQYF. The entire variable domain, with the rest obtained from reference TRBV5-4 and TRBJ2-3, is as follows: ETGVTQSPTHLIKTRGQQVTLRCSSQSGHNTVSWYQQALGQGPQFIFQYYREEENGRGNFPPRFSGLQFPNYSSELNVNALELDDSALYLCASSSGLAVPGADTQYFGPGTRLTVL.

This clone came up once. V usage is TRBV5-1 and J usage is TRBJ1-6; D is ambiguous. This CDR3 has 14 amino acids. Germline-derived CDR1 and CDR2 are SGHRS and YFSETQ. V was trimmed by 0 bases and J by 5 bases, leaving 6 bases between them. CDR3 coding DNA: TGCGCCAGCAGCTTGGGGGATAATAATTCACCCCTCCACTTT. It encodes CASSLGDNNSPLHF.

This clone was observed a single time. V and J are TRBV12-5 and TRBJ2-7; 13 bases fit TRBD2. Unmatched junction bases numbered 4, after V lost 6 bases and J lost 5 bases. Germline V gives CDR1 LGHNT, CDR2 FRNRAP. The CDR3 loop spans 14 amino acids. CDR3 in DNA: TGTGCTAGTGGCGGGACTAGCGGGACCCACGAGCAGTACTTC. It translates to CASGGTSGTHEQYF. The full variable domain, completed using reference TRBV12-5 and TRBJ2-7, is DARVTQTPRHKVTEMGQEVTMRCQPILGHNTVFWYRQTMMQGLELLAYFRNRAPLDDSGMPKDRFSAEMPDATLATLKIQPSEPRDSAVYFCASGGTSGTHEQYFGPGTRLTVT.

CDR3 sequence reads: CASRELAGGTDTQYF. The DNA of the CDR3 is TGCGCCAGCAGAGAACTAGCGGGAGGCACAGATACGCAGTATTTT. The genes are TRBV10-1 and TRBJ2-3; 11 nucleotides line up with TRBD2. Trimming cost V 6 bases and J 1 base; bases outside gene matches: 3. The CDR3 is made up of 15 amino acids. Germline CDR1 is WNHNN and CDR2 is SYGVQD (reference sequence).

The V call is TRBV11-2, the J call TRBJ1-6; D perhaps matches TRBD1 (6 bases). The CDR3 length is 15 residues. CDR1 SGHAT and CDR2 FQNNGV come from the germline V gene. Deletions cut 2 bases from V and 10 bases from J, with 15 bases between. The CDR3 is CASSLMARGGSPLHF. The CDR3, as DNA: TGTGCCAGCAGCTTAATGGCCAGGGGCGGGTCACCCCTCCACTTT.

V usage is TRBV7-6 and J usage is TRBJ1-2; D not certain. The CDR3 totals 13 residues. V was trimmed by 5 bases and J by 8 bases, leaving 15 bases between them. Germline values: CDR1 SGHVS, CDR2 FNYEAQ. The CDR3 coding sequence is TGTGCCAGCAGCCCCGAAGCATTTTTAGGCTACACCTTC. Amino acid sequence: CASSPEAFLGYTF. The whole variable domain, filled in from reference TRBV7-6 and TRBJ1-2, reads GAGVSQSPRYKVTKRGQDVALRCDPISGHVSLYWYRQALGQGPEFLTYFNYEAQQDKSGLPNDRFSAERPEGSISTLTIQRTEQRDSAMYRCASSPEAFLGYTFGSGTRLTVV.

V usage is TRBV10-3 and J usage is TRBJ2-4; 11 bases line up with TRBD1. The V and J ends lost 6 bases and 7 bases, in that order; junction bases with no gene match: 8. The CDR3 loop spans 15 amino acids. The germline V gene has CDR1 ENHRY and CDR2 SYGVKD. The CDR3 region is CAIRAGQGAGNIQYF. Written as DNA, the CDR3 is TGTGCCATCAGGGCAGGACAGGGGGCTGGGAACATTCAGTACTTC.

The chain uses TRBV2 and TRBJ2-7, with 9 bases lining up with TRBD2. This CDR3 is 17 amino acids long. Trimming removed 6 bases from V and 0 bases from J; junction bases left unmatched: 12. Germline CDR1 SNHLY, CDR2 FYNNEI. The CDR3 is CASSPITLAGTSYEQYF. CDR3 nucleotide sequence: TGTGCCAGCAGCCCTATCACTCTAGCGGGGACCTCCTACGAGCAGTACTTC.

The chain joins TRBV5-1 to TRBJ2-7; 12 bases map to TRBD2. The junction had 5 bases not matched to a gene; V was cut back by 4 bases and J by 3 bases. CDR1 and CDR2 (germline): SGHRS, YFSETQ. The CDR3 contains 15 residues. CDR3 DNA sequence: TGCGCCAGCAGCCATGGACTAGCGGGGAGCTACGAGCAGTACTTC. This sequence encodes CASSHGLAGSYEQYF.

V is TRBV5-1 and J is TRBJ1-4; D perhaps matches TRBD1 (6 bases). The CDR3 consists of 18 residues. Trimming pared 0 bases from V and 1 base from J, leaving 16 bases between. CDR1 and CDR2 from the germline V gene are SGHRS and YFSETQ. This CDR3 is CASSLAARGRVTNEKLFF. In nucleotides, the CDR3 is TGCGCCAGCAGCTTGGCCGCGCGGGGGCGCGTAACTAATGAAAAACTGTTTTTT.